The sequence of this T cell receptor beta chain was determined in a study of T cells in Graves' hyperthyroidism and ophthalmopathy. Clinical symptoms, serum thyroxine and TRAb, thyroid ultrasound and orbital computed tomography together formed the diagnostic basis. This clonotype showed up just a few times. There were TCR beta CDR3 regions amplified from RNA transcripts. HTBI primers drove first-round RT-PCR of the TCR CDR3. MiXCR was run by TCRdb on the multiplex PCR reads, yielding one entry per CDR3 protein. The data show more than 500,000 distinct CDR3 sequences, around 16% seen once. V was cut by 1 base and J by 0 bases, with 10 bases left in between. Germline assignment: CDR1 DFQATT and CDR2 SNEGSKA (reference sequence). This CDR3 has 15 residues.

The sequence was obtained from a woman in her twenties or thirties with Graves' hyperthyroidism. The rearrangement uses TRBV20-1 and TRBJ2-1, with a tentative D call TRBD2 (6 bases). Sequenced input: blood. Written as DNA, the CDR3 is TGCAGTGCTAGAGGGTGGGGGGTCTCCTACAATGAGCAGTTCTTC. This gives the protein CSARGWGVSYNEQFF.